This is a list of T cell receptor beta chains from one sample in a study of beta chain features in type 1 diabetes. The protocol was immunoSEQ multiplex PCR, while the TCRdb copy is restricted to in-frame clones and leaves out a portion. The sample records about 660,000 clones, over 12% being singletons. The sample taken for sequencing was naive CD4+ T cells from blood. The receptors here all came from a man younger than 30 with type 1 diabetes. CDR3s include the opening cysteine and the closing phenylalanine or tryptophan. D genes are given only for firm matches. Some rows have no size entry. The others give once, few or many, or a class for an expanded clone.

V: TRBV7-9; size: NA; J: TRBJ2-7; D: TRBD1; CDR3: CASSSPGQILNEQYF; DNA: TGTGCCAGCAGCTCCCCGGGACAGATCCTCAACGAGCAGTACTTC
V: TRBV4-2; size: few; J: TRBJ2-7; D: TRBD2; CDR3: CASSQRSGLAVYEQYF; DNA: TGTGCCAGCAGCCAACGATCGGGACTAGCGGTTTACGAGCAGTACTTC
V: TRBV15; size: NA; J: TRBJ1-1; D: NA; CDR3: CATSRDPGAGTEAFF; DNA: TGTGCCACCAGCAGAGATCCCGGGGCGGGGACTGAAGCTTTCTTT
V: TRBV12-5; size: NA; J: TRBJ2-3; D: NA; CDR3: CASGTTDTQYF; DNA: TGTGCTAGTGGCACGACAGATACGCAGTATTTT
V: TRBV13; size: few; J: TRBJ1-5; D: NA; CDR3: CASSLGFNQPQHF; DNA: TGTGCCAGCAGCTTGGGATTTAATCAGCCCCAGCATTTT
V: TRBV7-2; size: NA; J: TRBJ2-2; D: NA; CDR3: CASSLGVAGELFF; DNA: TGTGCCAGCAGCTTAGGTGTCGCCGGGGAGCTGTTTTTT
V: TRBV5-1; size: NA; J: TRBJ2-7; D: NA; CDR3: CASSWAGVDEQYF; DNA: TGCGCCAGCAGCTGGGCCGGCGTCGACGAGCAGTACTTC
V: TRBV7-7; size: NA; J: TRBJ2-5; D: NA; CDR3: CASSIVVASRPGAQYF; DNA: TGTGCTAGCAGCATAGTCGTAGCTAGCCGACCAGGGGCCCAGTACTTC
V: TRBV30; size: NA; J: TRBJ1-2; D: NA; CDR3: CAWSPGTNYGYTF; DNA: TGTGCCTGGAGTCCAGGGACAAACTATGGCTACACCTTC
V: TRBV30; size: few; J: TRBJ1-2; D: NA; CDR3: CAGADSLSHGYTF; DNA: TGTGCCGGGGCGGACAGTCTTAGCCATGGCTACACCTTC
V: TRBV5-1; size: few; J: TRBJ2-5; D: NA; CDR3: CASSSTLETQYF; DNA: TGCGCCAGCAGCTCCACCCTGGAGACCCAGTACTTC
V: TRBV4-1; size: NA; J: TRBJ1-2; D: NA; CDR3: CASSSSGRAGGYTF; DNA: TGCGCCAGCAGCTCGAGTGGCAGGGCTGGTGGCTACACCTTC
V: TRBV7-9; size: few; J: TRBJ1-4; D: TRBD1; CDR3: CASRARQGLNEKLFF; DNA: TGTGCCAGCAGGGCCCGACAGGGCCTTAATGAAAAACTGTTTTTT
V: TRBV6-6; size: NA; J: TRBJ2-7; D: TRBD2; CDR3: CASSYGTSPSYEQYF; DNA: TGTGCCAGCAGTTACGGGACTAGCCCGTCCTACGAGCAGTACTTC
V: TRBV6-6; size: once; J: TRBJ1-1; D: NA; CDR3: CASSQGQHTEAFF; DNA: TGTGCCAGCAGCCAGGGACAACACACTGAAGCTTTCTTT
V: TRBV10-3; size: NA; J: TRBJ2-7; D: NA; CDR3: CAIRGHKNKGEQYF; DNA: TGTGCCATCAGAGGTCACAAGAATAAGGGCGAGCAGTACTTC
V: TRBV10-3; size: many; J: TRBJ2-1; D: NA; CDR3: CAISDRELGEQFF; DNA: TGTGCCATCAGTGACCGGGAGCTAGGTGAGCAGTTCTTC
V: TRBV9; size: NA; J: TRBJ2-3; D: NA; CDR3: CASSPGPYTDTQYF; DNA: TGTGCCAGCAGCCCCGGCCCGTACACAGATACGCAGTATTTT
V: TRBV6-6; size: NA; J: TRBJ2-3; D: TRBD1; CDR3: CASSYPTGASTDTQYF; DNA: TGTGCCAGCAGTTACCCCACAGGGGCCAGCACAGATACGCAGTATTTT
V: TRBV4-2; size: few; J: TRBJ2-1; D: NA; CDR3: CASSQSGGTYNEQFF; DNA: TGTGCCAGCAGCCAATCGGGGGGCACTTACAATGAGCAGTTCTTC
V: TRBV5-4; size: few; J: TRBJ2-7; D: TRBD1; CDR3: CASSRGGRQGYEQYF; DNA: TGTGCCAGCAGCCGAGGCGGGCGACAGGGCTACGAGCAGTACTTC
V: TRBV9; size: few; J: TRBJ1-5; D: NA; CDR3: CASSEGAVGGNQPQHF; DNA: TGTGCCAGCAGCGAGGGTGCGGTCGGGGGCAATCAGCCCCAGCATTTT
V: TRBV15; size: few; J: TRBJ2-7; D: TRBD2; CDR3: CATSSHSGNVSYEQYF; DNA: TGTGCCACCAGCTCTCATAGCGGGAACGTCTCCTACGAGCAGTACTTC
V: TRBV30; size: NA; J: TRBJ1-6; D: NA; CDR3: CAWNFNSPLHF; DNA: TGTGCCTGGAACTTTAATTCACCCCTCCACTTT
V: TRBV30; size: NA; J: TRBJ2-5; D: TRBD1; CDR3: CAWRGQGIETQYF; DNA: TGTGCCTGGCGGGGACAGGGGATTGAGACCCAGTACTTC
V: TRBV30; size: few; J: TRBJ2-5; D: NA; CDR3: CAWTGTQETQYF; DNA: TGTGCCTGGACCGGGACCCAAGAGACCCAGTACTTC
V: TRBV9; size: NA; J: TRBJ2-2; D: TRBD1; CDR3: CASSIQGATNTGELFF; DNA: TGTGCCAGCAGTATACAGGGGGCTACGAACACCGGGGAGCTGTTTTTT
V: TRBV9; size: NA; J: TRBJ1-2; D: NA; CDR3: CASSKRDGYTF; DNA: TGTGCCAGCAGCAAACGCGATGGCTACACCTTC
V: TRBV2; size: NA; J: TRBJ2-2; D: NA; CDR3: CASSEVGSGELFF; DNA: TGTGCCAGCAGTGAAGTGGGGTCCGGGGAGCTGTTTTTT
V: TRBV10-3; size: NA; J: TRBJ2-3; D: NA; CDR3: CATQGVSDTQYF; DNA: TGTGCCACCCAGGGTGTATCAGATACGCAGTATTTT
V: TRBV25-1; size: NA; J: TRBJ2-3; D: NA; CDR3: CASSGGLDTQYF; DNA: TGTGCCAGCAGTGGAGGGCTAGATACGCAGTATTTT
V: TRBV7-9; size: few; J: TRBJ1-1; D: NA; CDR3: CASTPQGTEAFF; DNA: TGTGCCAGCACCCCCCAAGGCACTGAAGCTTTCTTT
V: TRBV6-6; size: NA; J: TRBJ2-1; D: TRBD2; CDR3: CASSYSTREYYEQFF; DNA: TGTGCCAGCAGTTACTCGACGCGGGAGTATTATGAGCAGTTCTTC
V: TRBV30; size: few; J: TRBJ1-2; D: NA; CDR3: CAWSNIIAGSNYGYTF; DNA: TGTGCCTGGAGTAATATTATTGCAGGGTCGAACTATGGCTACACCTTC
V: TRBV25-1; size: NA; J: TRBJ2-3; D: NA; CDR3: CASSVWKGRTGVDTQYF; DNA: TGTGCCAGCAGTGTCTGGAAGGGCCGGACGGGCGTGGATACGCAGTATTTT
V: TRBV27; size: NA; J: TRBJ2-5; D: TRBD2; CDR3: CASSPLGRGESAETQYF; DNA: TGTGCCAGCAGCCCCTTGGGGCGGGGGGAGTCGGCGGAGACCCAGTACTTC
V: TRBV30; size: NA; J: TRBJ1-1; D: TRBD1; CDR3: CAWSGGQGAEAFF; DNA: TGTGCCTGGAGTGGGGGACAGGGAGCTGAAGCTTTCTTT
V: TRBV4-1; size: NA; J: TRBJ2-7; D: NA; CDR3: CASSRDSSSYEQYF; DNA: TGCGCCAGCAGCCGGGACTCGAGCTCCTACGAGCAGTACTTC
V: TRBV28; size: NA; J: TRBJ2-5; D: NA; CDR3: CASSPRWKETQYF; DNA: TGTGCCAGCAGCCCTCGCTGGAAAGAGACCCAGTACTTC
V: TRBV25-1; size: NA; J: TRBJ2-1; D: NA; CDR3: CASSESGRGVHEQFF; DNA: TGTGCCAGCAGTGAATCCGGGAGAGGGGTTCATGAGCAGTTCTTC
V: TRBV29-1; size: few; J: TRBJ1-1; D: NA; CDR3: CSVMGENLSTEAFF; DNA: TGCAGCGTTATGGGGGAAAACCTCAGCACTGAAGCTTTCTTT